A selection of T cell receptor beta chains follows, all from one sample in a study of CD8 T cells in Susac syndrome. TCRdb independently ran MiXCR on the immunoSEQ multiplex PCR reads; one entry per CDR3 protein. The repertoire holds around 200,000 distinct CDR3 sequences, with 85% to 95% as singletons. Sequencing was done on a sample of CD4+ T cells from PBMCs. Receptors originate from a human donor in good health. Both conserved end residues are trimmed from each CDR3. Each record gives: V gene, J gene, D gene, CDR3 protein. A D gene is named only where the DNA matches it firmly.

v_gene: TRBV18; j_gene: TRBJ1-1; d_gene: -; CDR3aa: ASSPQGQNTEAF
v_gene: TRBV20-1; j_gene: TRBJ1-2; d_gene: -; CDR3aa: SARDTVHGAGYGYT
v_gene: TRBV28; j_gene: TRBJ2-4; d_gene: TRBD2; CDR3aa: ASSPPGLVGVNIQY
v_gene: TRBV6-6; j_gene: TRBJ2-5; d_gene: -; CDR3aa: ASSLGGHQETQY
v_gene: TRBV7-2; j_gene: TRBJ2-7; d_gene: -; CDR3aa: ASSWRVAYEQY
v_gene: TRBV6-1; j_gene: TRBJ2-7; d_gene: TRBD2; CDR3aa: ASSESPIVAGASYEQY
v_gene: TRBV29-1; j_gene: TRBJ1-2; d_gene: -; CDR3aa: SVARNNGYT
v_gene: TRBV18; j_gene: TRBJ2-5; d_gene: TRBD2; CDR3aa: ASSRGTTTDLPV
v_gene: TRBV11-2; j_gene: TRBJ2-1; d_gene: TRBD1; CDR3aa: ASSDRGPYNEQF
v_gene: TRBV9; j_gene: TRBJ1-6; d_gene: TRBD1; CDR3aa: ASSTTTGAGSPLH
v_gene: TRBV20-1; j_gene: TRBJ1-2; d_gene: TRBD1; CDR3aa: SARDRDRAHYGYT
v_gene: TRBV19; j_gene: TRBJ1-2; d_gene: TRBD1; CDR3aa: ASSILDRANYGYT
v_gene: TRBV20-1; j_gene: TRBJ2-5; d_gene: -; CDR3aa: SARDLAYQETQY